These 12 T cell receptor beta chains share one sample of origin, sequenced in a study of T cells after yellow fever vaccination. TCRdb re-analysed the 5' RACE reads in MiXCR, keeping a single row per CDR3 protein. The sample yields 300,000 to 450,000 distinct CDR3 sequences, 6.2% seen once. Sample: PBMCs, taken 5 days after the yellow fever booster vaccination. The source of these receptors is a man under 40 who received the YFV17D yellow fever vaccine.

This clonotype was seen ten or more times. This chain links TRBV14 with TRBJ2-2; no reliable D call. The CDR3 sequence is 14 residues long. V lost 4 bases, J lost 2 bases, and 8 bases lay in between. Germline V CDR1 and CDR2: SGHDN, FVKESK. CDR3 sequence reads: CASSLLINTGELFF. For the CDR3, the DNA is TGTGCCAGCAGCCTGCTTATAAACACCGGGGAGCTGTTTTTT.

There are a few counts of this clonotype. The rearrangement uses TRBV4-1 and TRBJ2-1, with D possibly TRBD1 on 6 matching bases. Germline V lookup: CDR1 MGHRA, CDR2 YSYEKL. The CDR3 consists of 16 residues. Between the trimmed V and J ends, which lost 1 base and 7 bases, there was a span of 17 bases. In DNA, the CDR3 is TGCGCCAGCAGCCAAGTGGGAAGGACAGATTCGAATGAGCAGTTCTTC. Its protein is CASSQVGRTDSNEQFF.

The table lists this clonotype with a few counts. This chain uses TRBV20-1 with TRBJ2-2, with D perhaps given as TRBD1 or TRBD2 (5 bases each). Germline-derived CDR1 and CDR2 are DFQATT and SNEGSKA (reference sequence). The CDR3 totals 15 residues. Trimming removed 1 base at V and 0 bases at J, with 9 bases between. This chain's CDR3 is CSARGQGPNTGELFF. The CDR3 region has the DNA TGCAGTGCTAGAGGTCAGGGACCGAACACCGGGGAGCTGTTTTTT.

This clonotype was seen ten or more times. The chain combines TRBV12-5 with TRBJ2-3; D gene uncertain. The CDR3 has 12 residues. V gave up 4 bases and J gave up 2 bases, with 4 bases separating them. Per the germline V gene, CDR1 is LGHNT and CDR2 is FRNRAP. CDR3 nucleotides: TGTGCTAGTGGTTCCGCCACAGATACGCAGTATTTT. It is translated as CASGSATDTQYF.

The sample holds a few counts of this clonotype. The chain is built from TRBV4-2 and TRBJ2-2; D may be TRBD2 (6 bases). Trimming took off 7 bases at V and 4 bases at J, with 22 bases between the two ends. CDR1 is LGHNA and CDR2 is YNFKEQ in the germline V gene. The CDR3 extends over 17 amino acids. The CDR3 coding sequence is TGTGCCAGCACCAATGTGTTGGGGGGAGCGGGCACCGGGGAGCTGTTTTTT. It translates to CASTNVLGGAGTGELFF.

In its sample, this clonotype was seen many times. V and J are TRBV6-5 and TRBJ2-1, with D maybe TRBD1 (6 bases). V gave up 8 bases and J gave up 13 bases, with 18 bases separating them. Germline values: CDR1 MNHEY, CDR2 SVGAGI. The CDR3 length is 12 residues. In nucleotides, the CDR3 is TGTGCCAGCTGGAGTTACCAGGGGTCCCAGTTCTTC. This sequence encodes CASWSYQGSQFF.

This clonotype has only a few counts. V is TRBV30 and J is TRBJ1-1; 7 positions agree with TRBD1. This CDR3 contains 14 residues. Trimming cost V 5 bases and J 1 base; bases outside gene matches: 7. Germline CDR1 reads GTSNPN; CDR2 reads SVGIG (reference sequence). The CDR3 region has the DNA TGTGCCTGGGACCAAGACAGGGCGAACACTGAAGCTTTCTTT. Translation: CAWDQDRANTEAFF.

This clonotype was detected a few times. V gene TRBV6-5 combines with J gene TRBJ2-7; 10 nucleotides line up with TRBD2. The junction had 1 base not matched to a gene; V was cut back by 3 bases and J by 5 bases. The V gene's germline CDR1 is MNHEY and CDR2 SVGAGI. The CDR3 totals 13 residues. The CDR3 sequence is CASSYTSGDEQYF. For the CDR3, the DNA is TGTGCCAGCAGTTATACTAGCGGGGACGAGCAGTACTTC.

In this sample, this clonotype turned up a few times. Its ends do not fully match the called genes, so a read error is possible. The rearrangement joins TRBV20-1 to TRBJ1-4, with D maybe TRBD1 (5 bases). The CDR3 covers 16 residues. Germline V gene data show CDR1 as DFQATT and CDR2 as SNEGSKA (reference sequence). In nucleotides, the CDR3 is TGCTGTGCTAACCCCATCGCTGGGGGGTTTAATGAAAAACTGTTTTTT. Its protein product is CCANPIAGGFNEKLFF.

The CDR3 sequence is CASLRPGGWETQYF. CDR3 nucleotides: TGCGCCAGCTTGAGGCCAGGGGGCTGGGAGACCCAGTACTTC. The chain uses TRBV5-1 and TRBJ2-5; 8 bases map to TRBD1. This CDR3 is built from 14 residues. The V and J ends lost 7 bases and 5 bases, in that order; junction bases with no gene match: 10. Germline V gene data show CDR1 as SGHRS and CDR2 as YFSETQ.

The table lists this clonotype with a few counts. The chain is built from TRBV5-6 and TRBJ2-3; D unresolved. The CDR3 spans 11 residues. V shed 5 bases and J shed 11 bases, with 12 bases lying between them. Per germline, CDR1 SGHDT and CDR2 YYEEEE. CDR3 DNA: TGTGCCAGCAGTGATACGTGGGAGCAGTATTTT. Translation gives CASSDTWEQYF.

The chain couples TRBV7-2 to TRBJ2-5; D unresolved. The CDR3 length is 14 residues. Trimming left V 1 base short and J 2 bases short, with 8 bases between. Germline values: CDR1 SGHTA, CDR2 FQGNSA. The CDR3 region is CASSLGTEQETQYF. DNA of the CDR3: TGTGCCAGCAGCTTAGGGACGGAACAAGAGACCCAGTACTTC.